This T cell receptor beta chain was documented in a study of T and B cells in COVID-19 patients. BIOMED2 TRB-A/B primer pools were used in multiplex TRB PCR. TCRdb reprocessed the multiplex PCR reads via MiXCR and lists one record per CDR3 protein. The table lists roughly 21,000 distinct CDR3 sequences, 25% to 35% of them singletons, with roughly 1.9% in the top ten. Blood genomic DNA input for TRB amplification was 250-500 ng. The junction had 9 bases not matched to a gene; V was cut back by 4 bases and J by 4 bases. The CDR3 is 15 amino acids. Germline V gives CDR1 MNHEY, CDR2 SMNVEV (reference sequence).

The V gene is TRBV27, the J gene TRBJ2-7, with 8 bases that match TRBD2. Sequencing was done on a sample of blood. The TCR comes from a human donor who had recovered from COVID-19. CDR3 sequence (DNA): TGTGCCAGCAGTTCCCCCCGGGGGGGCGTATACGAGCAGTACTTC. Residues: CASSSPRGGVYEQYF.